This entry is about one TCR beta chain. The data belong to a study of blood T cell repertoires in COVID-19. The germline V gene has CDR1 ENHRY and CDR2 SYGVKD. V trimming: 3 bases; J trimming: 0 bases; junction bases outside the gene matches: 1. The CDR3 consists of 15 residues. Residents of 24 US areas, aged about 18 to 95 years, made up the participants. Recovered Cohort 3 donors showed two negative PCRs, clearance, or symptom resolution. Per the study methods: Reference gene primer amplification gave estimated nucleated cell counts. Assay: immunoSEQ multiplex PCR; the TCRdb copy retains only in-frame clones and omits some. V, J and clone size are those of that table, while D and trimming were read from the DNA. The repertoire includes 200,000 to 250,000 clones, roughly 85% of them detected once, and 9.5% to 14% sits in the top ten.

This TCR derives from a young man who had recovered from COVID-19. The chain combines TRBV10-3 with TRBJ2-1; 8 bases line up with TRBD1. Material for sequencing was PBMCs or T cells enriched from blood (not recorded which). The CDR3 coding sequence is TGTGCCATCAGTGACACAGGGGGCTCCTACAATGAGCAGTTCTTC. Amino acids: CAISDTGGSYNEQFF.